This T cell receptor (beta chain) was documented in a study of early T cells in non-severe SARS-CoV-2 infection (dated by TCRdb to the early 2020s). With regard to the full study: TCR sequencing used bulk RNA from unsorted whole blood, so alpha and beta chains could not be paired. Results and caveats for the whole study, not just this receptor: VDJdb matching was skewed toward anti-spike CD8 responses, so virus-specific expansions were likely underestimated and private and CD4 specificities were missed.

Library prep was done by 5' RACE. TCRdb shows the sequencer as NextSeq 500. In the TCR library protocol, unique molecular identifiers were attached to individual cDNA molecules to correct for PCR bias and sequencing error. Both TCR alpha and beta chains were sequenced, and tight co-correlation was observed between alpha and beta sequence abundances in each sample. In the original analysis: V gene, J gene and CDR3 annotation of TCR sequences was performed with Decombinator V4. Expanded TCRs were defined as changing significantly between any two time points under a Poisson model with p below 0.0001. TCR abundances were normalised to the total number of TCRs sequenced in each sample and reported as counts per million. TRAV1-2 paired with TRAJ12, TRAJ20 or TRAJ33 defined MAIT TCRs, while TRAV10 paired with TRAJ18 defined iNKT TCRs. A search of VDJdb, accessed on 1 November 2021, was run for TCRs annotated to CMV, EBV and SARS-CoV-2, with TCRs annotated for multiple antigens excluded. The public reads were reanalyzed by TCRdb: fastp trimming at Q25, MiXCR alignment, in-frame beta chains only. Every distinct CDR3 protein forms one entry, paired with its most common genes and DNA. TCRdb assigned the V and J calls; the authors' analysis was not used. This sample lists some 37,000 distinct CDR3 sequences; 8% to 10% were detected once. The ten largest clones take up about 12% of the sample.

CDR1 and CDR2 are read off the germline V gene as SQVTM and ANQGSEA. V lost 7 bases and J lost 7 bases; the stretch between them is 19 bases long. CDR3 length: 14 amino acids, cysteine to phenylalanine. The CDR3 DNA has 42 bases and is translated from base 1. As for this clonotype: It lacks a known antigen. Per-nucleotide qualities are absent, and no much larger clonotype sits a single base away.

The study was a case-control design nested within a healthcare worker cohort in London, UK, with weekly nasopharyngeal swab PCR tests and blood sampling. Healthcare workers were enrolled in the week of the UK lockdown, from 23 to 31 March 2020, and were followed every week for up to roughly 15 weeks. This receptor chain uses TRBV29-1 and TRBJ2-2; TRBD2 is possibly the D segment (7 matching bases). This TCR came from an adult who was a healthcare worker with PCR-confirmed SARS-CoV-2 infection or an uninfected control (not recorded which). The sequenced material came from whole blood. The nucleotide sequence reads as follows: TGCAGCGCCCAAGGGGGAGGGTTAGGCGGGGAGCTGTTTTTT. Protein translation: CSAQGGGLGGELFF.